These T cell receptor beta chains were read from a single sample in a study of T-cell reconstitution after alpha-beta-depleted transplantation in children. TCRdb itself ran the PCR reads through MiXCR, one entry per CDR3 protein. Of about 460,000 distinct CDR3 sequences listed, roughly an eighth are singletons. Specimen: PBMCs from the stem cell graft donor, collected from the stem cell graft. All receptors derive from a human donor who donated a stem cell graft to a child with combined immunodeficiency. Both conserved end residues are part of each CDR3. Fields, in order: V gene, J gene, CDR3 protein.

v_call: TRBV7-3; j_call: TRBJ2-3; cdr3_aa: CASSLGVEVADTQYF
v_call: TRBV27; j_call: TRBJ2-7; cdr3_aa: CASGPGQGALEQYF
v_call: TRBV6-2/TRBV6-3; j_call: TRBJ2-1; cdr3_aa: CASSSPVSEQFF
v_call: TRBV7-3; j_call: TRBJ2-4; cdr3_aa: CASSLTASDSIQYF
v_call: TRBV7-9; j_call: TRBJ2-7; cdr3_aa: CASSLGSIYEQYF
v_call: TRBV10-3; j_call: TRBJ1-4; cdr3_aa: CATDRGMEKLFF
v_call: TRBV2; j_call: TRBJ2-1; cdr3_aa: CASSRQTSGRAEEQFF
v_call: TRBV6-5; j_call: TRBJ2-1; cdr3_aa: CATHGVYNEQFF
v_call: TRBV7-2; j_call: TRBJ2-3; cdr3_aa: CASSLLPTDTDTQYF
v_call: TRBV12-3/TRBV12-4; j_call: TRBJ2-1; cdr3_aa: CAISFLLGTGGRSYNEQFF
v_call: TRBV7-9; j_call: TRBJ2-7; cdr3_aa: CASSLGLAAFDF
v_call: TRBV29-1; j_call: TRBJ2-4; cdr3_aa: CSVVREDGIYIQYF
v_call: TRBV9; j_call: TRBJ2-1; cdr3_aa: CASSPRRGEMLEQFF
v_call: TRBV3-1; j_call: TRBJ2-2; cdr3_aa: CASSQVRQGNQNTGELFF
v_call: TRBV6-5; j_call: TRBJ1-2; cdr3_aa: CASSYSSLGYGYTF
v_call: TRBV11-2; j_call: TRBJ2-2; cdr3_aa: CASSSPGLAGVYTGELFF
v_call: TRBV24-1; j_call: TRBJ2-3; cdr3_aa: CATSDPPSGRMDTQYF
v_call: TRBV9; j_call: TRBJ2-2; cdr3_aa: CASSLRDRGTGELFF
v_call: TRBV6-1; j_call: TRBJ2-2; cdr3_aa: CASRTSMGAGTGELFF
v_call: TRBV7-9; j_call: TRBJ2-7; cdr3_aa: CASSLGDGEQYF
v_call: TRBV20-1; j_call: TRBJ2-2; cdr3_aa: CSARIPGTRHTGELFF
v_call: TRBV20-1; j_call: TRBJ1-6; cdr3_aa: CSARFGRVGVNSPLHF
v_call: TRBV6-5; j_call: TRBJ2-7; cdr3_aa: CASSYSRRPSGVYEQYF
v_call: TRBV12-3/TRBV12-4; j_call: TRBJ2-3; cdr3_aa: CASSLTGDTQYF
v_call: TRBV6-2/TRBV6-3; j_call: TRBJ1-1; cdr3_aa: CASSYEGTGKREAFF
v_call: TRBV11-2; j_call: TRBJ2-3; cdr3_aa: CASSFLSGAPTDTQYF
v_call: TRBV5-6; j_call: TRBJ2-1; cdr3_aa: CASSLGDRVGGEQFF
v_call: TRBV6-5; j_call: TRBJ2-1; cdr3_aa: CASSYGRNEQFF
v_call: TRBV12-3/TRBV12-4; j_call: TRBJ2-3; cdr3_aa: CASSLSGRLVDTQYF
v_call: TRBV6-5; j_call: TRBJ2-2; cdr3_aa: CASSYSRQEEAENTGELFF
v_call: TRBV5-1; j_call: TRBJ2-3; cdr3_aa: CASSSSGRSYTQYF